This is a list of T cell receptor beta chains from one sample in a study of early stage breast cancer tumors. Some clones are missing from TCRdb's copy, which holds only in-frame ones; the method was immunoSEQ multiplex PCR. Here the sample spans around 78,000 clones, 65% to 85% being singletons. The material sequenced was blood. The receptors derive from a person in their sixties with breast cancer. Each CDR3 is given with its conserved first and last residue. D genes are given only for firm matches. Size values are once, few and many counts, or a class for expanded clones, and some rows have none.

d_call: TRBD2; v_call: TRBV10-2; j_call: TRBJ2-1; clone_size: -; cdr3_nt: TGCGCCAGCAGGGAAGCGGGGGCTGCCTCCAATGAGCAGTTCTTC; cdr3_aa: CASREAGAASNEQFF
d_call: -; v_call: TRBV7-2; j_call: TRBJ2-5; clone_size: -; cdr3_nt: TGTGCCAGCAGCTTAGATCCGGGATTCCAAGAGACCCAGTACTTC; cdr3_aa: CASSLDPGFQETQYF
d_call: -; v_call: TRBV7-9; j_call: TRBJ1-3; clone_size: -; cdr3_nt: TGTGCCAGCAGCCCAGGGGCTGGAAACACCATATATTTT; cdr3_aa: CASSPGAGNTIYF
d_call: -; v_call: TRBV5-1; j_call: TRBJ2-1; clone_size: -; cdr3_nt: TGCGCCAGCAGCACCTCGCCGGGACGCCTTTACAATGAGCAGTTCTTC; cdr3_aa: CASSTSPGRLYNEQFF
d_call: TRBD1; v_call: TRBV27; j_call: TRBJ2-1; clone_size: -; cdr3_nt: TGTGCCAGCAGTCCCCGGACAGGGCCGGTCACTAATGAGCAGTTCTTC; cdr3_aa: CASSPRTGPVTNEQFF
d_call: -; v_call: TRBV28; j_call: TRBJ1-6; clone_size: -; cdr3_nt: TGTGCCAGCAGAAACCACCCTATTTCACCCCTCCACTTT; cdr3_aa: CASRNHPISPLHF
d_call: -; v_call: TRBV28; j_call: TRBJ2-5; clone_size: -; cdr3_nt: TGTGCCAGCAGTTGGGCCGGGGAGACCCAGTACTTC; cdr3_aa: CASSWAGETQYF
d_call: -; v_call: TRBV6-5; j_call: TRBJ1-2; clone_size: once; cdr3_nt: TGTGCCAGCAGCCCGACTAGAGGTCTCTATGGCTACACCTTC; cdr3_aa: CASSPTRGLYGYTF
d_call: -; v_call: TRBV5-1; j_call: TRBJ2-7; clone_size: -; cdr3_nt: TGCGCCAGCAGCTTGGACGGGGGCGCGTACGAGCAGTACTTC; cdr3_aa: CASSLDGGAYEQYF
d_call: TRBD1; v_call: TRBV27; j_call: TRBJ1-4; clone_size: -; cdr3_nt: TGTGCCAGCAGTTCCGAACCGGACAGGGCGGTTGAAAAACTGTTTTTT; cdr3_aa: CASSSEPDRAVEKLFF
d_call: -; v_call: TRBV4-2; j_call: TRBJ1-2; clone_size: -; cdr3_nt: TGTGCCAGCAGCCAAGAATCCACAGGGTCCTACTATGGCTACACCTTC; cdr3_aa: CASSQESTGSYYGYTF
d_call: TRBD2; v_call: TRBV10-3; j_call: TRBJ2-5; clone_size: -; cdr3_nt: TGTGCCATCAGTGCCCGACAGGAAGGTTGGACTAGCGGGAGGGCCCCGGAGACCCAGTACTTC; cdr3_aa: CAISARQEGWTSGRAPETQYF
d_call: -; v_call: TRBV29-1; j_call: TRBJ2-2; clone_size: -; cdr3_nt: TGCAGCGCCACCGGGGAGCTGTTTTTT; cdr3_aa: CSATGELFF
d_call: -; v_call: TRBV10-1; j_call: TRBJ1-1; clone_size: once; cdr3_nt: TGCGCCAGCAGTTACCGAAGGGGGATGAACACTGAAGCTTTCTTT; cdr3_aa: CASSYRRGMNTEAFF
d_call: -; v_call: TRBV19; j_call: TRBJ2-7; clone_size: -; cdr3_nt: TGTGCCAGTCGGACAGCGGGTCCTACCTACGAGCAGTACTTC; cdr3_aa: CASRTAGPTYEQYF
d_call: -; v_call: TRBV7-8; j_call: TRBJ2-7; clone_size: few; cdr3_nt: TGTGCCAGCAGCTTAGTATCCATAGGCGAGCAGTACTTC; cdr3_aa: CASSLVSIGEQYF
d_call: -; v_call: TRBV21-1; j_call: TRBJ2-5; clone_size: -; cdr3_nt: TGTGCCAGCAGCAAAGGGGGGACTAGCGTAGAAGAGACCCAGTACTTC; cdr3_aa: CASSKGGTSVEETQYF
d_call: TRBD2; v_call: TRBV11-3; j_call: TRBJ2-5; clone_size: -; cdr3_nt: TGTGCCAGCAGCTTGGGGCGGGGGGGCCGAGAGACCCAGTACTTC; cdr3_aa: CASSLGRGGRETQYF
d_call: -; v_call: TRBV5-1; j_call: TRBJ1-2; clone_size: -; cdr3_nt: TGCGCCAGTACAGAACAGGGAGACTATGGCTACACCTTC; cdr3_aa: CASTEQGDYGYTF
d_call: TRBD1; v_call: TRBV28; j_call: TRBJ1-5; clone_size: -; cdr3_nt: TGTGCCAGCACCCCCTGGACAGGGGGGGGCAATCAGCCCCAGCATTTT; cdr3_aa: CASTPWTGGGNQPQHF
d_call: -; v_call: TRBV5-1; j_call: TRBJ2-1; clone_size: -; cdr3_nt: TGCGCCAGCAGCTTGGAGTGGAATGAGCAGTTCTTC; cdr3_aa: CASSLEWNEQFF
d_call: -; v_call: TRBV12-5; j_call: TRBJ2-1; clone_size: -; cdr3_nt: TGTGCTAGTGGTTTGCTCGCAGGGGGGCCGGGTGAGCAGTTCTTC; cdr3_aa: CASGLLAGGPGEQFF
d_call: -; v_call: TRBV11-2; j_call: TRBJ2-7; clone_size: -; cdr3_nt: TGTGCCAGCGGATTATTACTAAGCAACTACGAGCAGTACTTC; cdr3_aa: CASGLLLSNYEQYF
d_call: -; v_call: TRBV28; j_call: TRBJ1-5; clone_size: -; cdr3_nt: TGTGCCAGCACTCGCTCGGGGGGGGAACAGCCCCAGCATTTT; cdr3_aa: CASTRSGGEQPQHF
d_call: TRBD2; v_call: TRBV7-9; j_call: TRBJ2-1; clone_size: -; cdr3_nt: TGTGCCAGCAGCCCCCTAGGAGCGGGAGTCGAAAATGAGCAGTTCTTC; cdr3_aa: CASSPLGAGVENEQFF
d_call: TRBD2; v_call: TRBV18; j_call: TRBJ2-3; clone_size: -; cdr3_nt: TGTGCCAGCTCACCACTAGCGGGAGATCCAGATACGCAGTATTTT; cdr3_aa: CASSPLAGDPDTQYF
d_call: -; v_call: TRBV5-5; j_call: TRBJ1-1; clone_size: -; cdr3_nt: TGTGCCAGCAGCTTTTCAGGGGTCACTGAAGCTTTCTTT; cdr3_aa: CASSFSGVTEAFF
d_call: TRBD2; v_call: TRBV28; j_call: TRBJ2-1; clone_size: -; cdr3_nt: TGTGCCAGCAGTTTTAACCGGGAGGTAAATGAGCAGTTCTTC; cdr3_aa: CASSFNREVNEQFF
d_call: TRBD2; v_call: TRBV6-5; j_call: TRBJ2-1; clone_size: -; cdr3_nt: TGTGCCAGCAGTTACCCCCTAGCGGGAGGGAGGAATGAGCAGTTCTTC; cdr3_aa: CASSYPLAGGRNEQFF
d_call: -; v_call: TRBV19; j_call: TRBJ1-2; clone_size: few; cdr3_nt: TGTGCCAGTAGTATCGGCTCTTCCTATGGCTACACCTTC; cdr3_aa: CASSIGSSYGYTF
d_call: -; v_call: TRBV27; j_call: TRBJ1-1; clone_size: once; cdr3_nt: TGTGCCAGCAGTTTAAGCGCCGGAGGGGTGAACACTGAAGCTTTCTTT; cdr3_aa: CASSLSAGGVNTEAFF
d_call: TRBD2; v_call: TRBV29-1; j_call: TRBJ2-1; clone_size: -; cdr3_nt: TGCAGCGGAGGACTAGCGGGAGACTACAATGAGCAGTTCTTC; cdr3_aa: CSGGLAGDYNEQFF
d_call: TRBD1; v_call: TRBV6-5; j_call: TRBJ1-5; clone_size: -; cdr3_nt: TGTGCCAGCTCACGACAGGGGGCTCAGCCCCAGCATTTT; cdr3_aa: CASSRQGAQPQHF
d_call: -; v_call: TRBV5-1; j_call: TRBJ2-5; clone_size: -; cdr3_nt: TGCGCCAGCAGAGGGCACAACCAAGAGACCCAGTACTTC; cdr3_aa: CASRGHNQETQYF
d_call: -; v_call: TRBV7-3; j_call: TRBJ2-1; clone_size: few; cdr3_nt: TGTGCCAGCAGCTTAATATCGACCTCCTACAATGAGCAGTTCTTC; cdr3_aa: CASSLISTSYNEQFF
d_call: -; v_call: TRBV29-1; j_call: TRBJ1-2; clone_size: once; cdr3_nt: TGCAGCGTTGGCAGGGCGGATGGCTACACCTTC; cdr3_aa: CSVGRADGYTF
d_call: -; v_call: TRBV28; j_call: TRBJ1-6; clone_size: -; cdr3_nt: TGTGCCAGCAGTCAGAACCTTGCAACTACACCCCTCCACTTT; cdr3_aa: CASSQNLATTPLHF
d_call: -; v_call: TRBV2; j_call: TRBJ2-3; clone_size: -; cdr3_nt: TGTGCCAGCCGTCGCACAGATACGCAGTATTTT; cdr3_aa: CASRRTDTQYF
d_call: -; v_call: TRBV5-1; j_call: TRBJ1-1; clone_size: -; cdr3_nt: TGCGCCAGCAGCCTAGAAAACCTGAACACTGAAGCTTTCTTT; cdr3_aa: CASSLENLNTEAFF
d_call: -; v_call: TRBV5-4; j_call: TRBJ1-1; clone_size: -; cdr3_nt: TGTGCCAGCAGCCCGTGGGGACAGAACACTGAAGCTTTCTTT; cdr3_aa: CASSPWGQNTEAFF
d_call: -; v_call: TRBV11-1; j_call: TRBJ2-3; clone_size: -; cdr3_nt: TGTGCCAGAGGGGGGCCACGGGGGAAGGTTTTCTTGTGGACAGATACGCAGTATTTT; cdr3_aa: CARGGPRGKVFLWTDTQYF
d_call: TRBD1; v_call: TRBV27; j_call: TRBJ2-3; clone_size: -; cdr3_nt: TGTGCCAGCAGGCTGGACAGGGTGGAGTCGGATACGCAGTATTTT; cdr3_aa: CASRLDRVESDTQYF
d_call: -; v_call: TRBV5-6; j_call: TRBJ2-7; clone_size: once; cdr3_nt: TGTGCCAGCAGCCATCGGCTCCGAGATGTTTACGAGCAGTACTTC; cdr3_aa: CASSHRLRDVYEQYF
d_call: -; v_call: TRBV7-2; j_call: TRBJ2-1; clone_size: -; cdr3_nt: TGTGCCAGCAGGAGCGGTACCGTGGGTAATGAGCAGTTCTTC; cdr3_aa: CASRSGTVGNEQFF
d_call: -; v_call: TRBV28; j_call: TRBJ1-1; clone_size: -; cdr3_nt: TGTGCCAGCAGTTTAGATACGCCAAGGGAAGCTTTCTTT; cdr3_aa: CASSLDTPREAFF
d_call: TRBD1; v_call: TRBV5-4; j_call: TRBJ2-1; clone_size: -; cdr3_nt: TGTGCCAGCAGCTTAGGGACAGGTTCCTACAATGAGCAGTTCTTC; cdr3_aa: CASSLGTGSYNEQFF